The source of this T cell receptor (beta chain) is a study of blood T cell repertoires in COVID-19. Overall study context: PBMCs, B-cell-depleted T cells, or T cells were the source of the cDNA or gDNA that made up the material.

Per the original methods: Amplification of reference gene primers was used by the study to estimate nucleated cell counts. Produced via immunoSEQ multiplex PCR; TCRdb's table is partial and in-frame only. The V and J calls and clone size are taken from that table; D and trimming were inferred from the DNA. The sample holds around 190,000 clones; around nine tenths are singletons and the top ten take roughly a sixth. This CDR3 spans 18 amino acids. Germline assignment: CDR1 LNHDA and CDR2 SQIVND (reference sequence). The ends lost 6 bases at V and 3 bases at J; junction bases unmatched: 16. The Seattle site enrolled patients during active infection and followed them longitudinally.

What was sequenced was peripheral blood. The V gene is TRBV19, the J gene TRBJ2-4; TRBD1 agrees at 8 bases. The receptor was derived from a man in his forties or fifties with COVID-19, enrolled during active disease. The CDR3 DNA follows: TGTGCCAGTAGCAACCTCCTCCGACAGGGGAGCGTCAAAAACATTCAGTACTTC. Amino acids: CASSNLLRQGSVKNIQYF.